The T cell receptor beta chain under discussion was sequenced for a study of T cell repertoires in cytomegalovirus infection (dated 2019 in TCRdb). Background on the whole study: Peptide stimulations targeted recently identified HLA-C-restricted CMV epitopes, whose presentation resists viral immunomodulation, together with well-studied HLA-B-restricted epitopes. Because public TCR beta signatures pointed to carriage of CMV infection together with the matching HLA type, the HLA type of each donor mattered for the analysis. What the research found in general, with its limitations: In both this cohort and an independent cohort of several hundred donors, the cumulative frequency of public TCR beta family members distinguished carriers of CMV infection plus the relevant HLA type. The ex vivo response was dominated by HLA-C-restricted CMV-specific TCR beta clonotypes, which also provided the single most frequent clonotype in two of eight donors.

On this clonotype itself: The clone's antigen remains unknown. Per-base qualities were not stored, and no clone one base away is much larger.

TCRdb names Illumina HiSeq 1500 as the instrument used. The public reads were reanalyzed by TCRdb: fastp trimming at Q25, MiXCR alignment, in-frame beta chains only. Rows are unified per CDR3 protein, each entry keeping the most common DNA and genes. Here the sample has about 900,000 distinct CDR3 sequences; 31% occur a single time. 13% of the sample lies in the top ten. Trimming removed 3 bases from V and 8 bases from J, leaving 11 bases between the germline ends. Including cysteine and phenylalanine, the CDR3 has 13 amino acids. Only the CDR3 part of the read is kept: 39 bases, read in frame from the first base. Via the germline V gene, CDR1 is MDHEN and CDR2 SYDVKM. The label giving this sample's treatment or condition can be read as: in vitro stimulation with specific CMV peptide epitopes to enrich CMV-specific T cells.

Rearrangement joined TRBV28 to TRBJ2-1, and TRBD2 may be the D gene, going by 6 matching bases. Sequenced here: cultured CD8+ T cells from PBMCs, sampled from culture after CMV antigen stimulation. This receptor was taken from a human donor in good health (CMV status not recorded). Some clones in this sample may be carry-over from other donors' samples. CDR3 region: CASSFSGADEQFF. The DNA sequence reads TGTGCCAGCAGTTTTTCGGGAGCGGATGAGCAGTTCTTC.